Below, 30 T cell receptor beta chains from the same sample are listed, as sequenced in a study of response to subunit inactivated influenza vaccine. TCRdb analysed the RT-PCR reads with MiXCR anew, one entry per CDR3 protein. The sample includes hundreds of thousands of distinct CDR3 sequences, over 9.5% of them seen just once. Specimen: PBMCs from blood, collected on the day of vaccination. These receptors were taken from a man aged 45 to 65 who received an inactivated influenza vaccine.

As concerns this clonotype: One end of the junction fails to match germline, which may point to a read error. The chain recombines TRBV3-1 with TRBJ1-2; D might be TRBD1 (5 bases). The length of the CDR3 is 13 residues. Germline CDR1 and CDR2: LGHDT and YNNKEL (reference sequence). CDR3 DNA sequence: TGTGCCAGCAGCCAAGATCGCAGGACAACTCTACTCTTC. Translation gives CASSQDRRTTLLF.

V gene TRBV12-3 or TRBV12-4 combines with J gene TRBJ1-1; weak D call: TRBD1 (5 bases). This CDR3 has 13 amino acids. Trimming cost V 3 bases and J 7 bases, with 12 bases left between them. This CDR3 reads CASSLRGTGEAFF. In nucleotides, the CDR3 is TGTGCCAGCAGTTTGCGGGGGACCGGTGAAGCTTTCTTT.

This clonotype was recorded many times. CDR3 sequence (DNA): TGCGCCAGCAGCTATAGGCTAGGAGAGACCCAGTACTTC. Its translation: CASSYRLGETQYF. The chain links TRBV5-1 to TRBJ2-5, with D hard to call. The CDR3 spans 13 residues. The V end lost 3 bases, the J end lost 4 bases, and 10 bases lay between the germline ends. The germline gives CDR1 SGHRS, CDR2 YFSETQ.

The table lists this clonotype with a few counts. V and J are TRBV30 and TRBJ1-2; no clear D. Looked up from germline, CDR1 is GTSNPN and CDR2 is SVGIG (reference sequence). The ends were cut back, 2 bases at V and 2 bases at J, with 9 bases in the middle. The CDR3 is 13 amino acids. The CDR3 spells CAWSPPGNYGYTF. CDR3 nucleotides: TGTGCCTGGAGTCCACCCGGGAACTATGGCTACACCTTC.

The V gene is TRBV28, the J gene TRBJ2-7; the D gene is possibly TRBD1 (6 bases). CDR1 MDHEN and CDR2 SYDVKM come from the germline V gene. V gave up 4 bases and J gave up 6 bases, with 16 bases separating them. The CDR3 spans 14 residues. The CDR3 DNA sequence: TGTGCCAGCAGTTGGGCCAGGGGCCCTTCCGAGCAGTACTTC. It translates to CASSWARGPSEQYF.

This clonotype was found a few times. It is unclear where the CDR3 begins or ends on the DNA, so no DNA is shown, and the CDR3 is as TCRdb lists it. This chain links TRBV28 with TRBJ2-7. Germline CDR1 and CDR2: MDHEN and SYDVKM. The CDR3 numbers 14 amino acids, ends counted. The CDR3 loop reads CASILGPSSYEQYF.

This clonotype was counted ten times or more. The chain uses TRBV9 and TRBJ2-4, with 7 bases identical to TRBD2. Trimming removed 3 bases from V and 0 bases from J; junction bases left unmatched: 12. The germline V gene has CDR1 SGDLS and CDR2 YYNGEE. The CDR3 length is 18 residues. The CDR3 loop reads CASSARAGLDLAKNIQYF. The CDR3 region has the DNA TGTGCCAGCAGCGCACGAGCGGGACTCGATTTAGCCAAAAACATTCAGTACTTC. Looking up the rest from reference TRBV9 and TRBJ2-4 gives the full variable domain: DSGVTQTPKHLITATGQRVTLRCSPRSGDLSVYWYQQSLDQGLQFLIQYYNGEERAKGNILERFSAQQFPDLHSELNLSSLELGDSALYFCASSARAGLDLAKNIQYFGAGTRLSVL.

This clonotype showed up just a few times. An end of the junction does not agree with germline; a read error may underlie this. This rearrangement joins TRBV29-1 to TRBJ1-1; D gene uncertain. This CDR3 is 12 amino acids long. CDR1 and CDR2 from the germline V gene are SQVTM and ANQGSEA. CDR3 coding DNA: TGCAGCGTTGAAGGCGGGAACCCTGAAGCTTTCTTT. Protein product: CSVEGGNPEAFF.

There are a few counts of this clonotype. The genes are TRBV9 and TRBJ2-3; weak D call: TRBD2 (6 bases). Germline assignment: CDR1 SGDLS and CDR2 YYNGEE. Trimming took 0 bases from V and 5 from J, leaving 13 bases between them. The CDR3 has 15 amino acids. The CDR3 coding sequence is TGTGCCAGCAGCGTAGCCCCTAGCGTGAAAGATACGCAGTATTTT. This codes for CASSVAPSVKDTQYF. Together with reference TRBV9 and TRBJ2-3, the CDR3 gives the full variable domain: DSGVTQTPKHLITATGQRVTLRCSPRSGDLSVYWYQQSLDQGLQFLIQYYNGEERAKGNILERFSAQQFPDLHSELNLSSLELGDSALYFCASSVAPSVKDTQYFGPGTRLTVL.

This clonotype was seen more than once but under ten times. The CDR3 DNA reads TGTGCCAGCAGTTTGGACAGGGGCCAGACGAGTGGGGCCAACGTCCTGACTTTC. Residues: CASSLDRGQTSGANVLTF. The rearrangement joins TRBV12-3 or TRBV12-4 to TRBJ2-6; 9 nucleotides agree with TRBD1. The CDR3 covers 18 residues. Losses at the gene ends were 3 bases for V and 3 bases for J; bases not matched to a gene: 9.

The table lists this clonotype with many counts. This rearrangement joins TRBV5-1 to TRBJ1-2; D is undetermined. Germline CDR1 reads SGHRS; CDR2 reads YFSETQ. Trimming took 4 bases from V and 1 from J, leaving 8 bases between them. The CDR3 spans 13 residues. CDR3 sequence: CASSLRLNYGYTF. The CDR3 coding sequence is TGCGCCAGCAGCCTACGGCTTAACTATGGCTACACCTTC.

In its sample, this clonotype was seen many times. V gene TRBV7-2 combines with J gene TRBJ2-2, with D perhaps matching TRBD2 (5 bases). The germline V gene has CDR1 SGHTA and CDR2 FQGNSA. Trimming took 4 bases from V and 4 from J, leaving 10 bases between them. The CDR3 length is 14 residues. The CDR3 sequence is CASSSGSFTGELFF. The CDR3 DNA is TGTGCCAGCAGCTCGGGGTCATTCACCGGGGAGCTGTTTTTT.

This clonotype has more than one count but fewer than ten. The chain is built from TRBV9 and TRBJ2-5; TRBD1 is a possible D gene (6 bases). The V and J ends lost 0 bases and 1 base respectively, with 10 bases between them. The germline V gene encodes CDR1 SGDLS and CDR2 YYNGEE. The CDR3 covers 15 residues. CDR3: CASSVAQGIQETQYF. DNA for the CDR3: TGTGCCAGCAGCGTAGCCCAGGGGATCCAAGAGACCCAGTACTTC.

Many counts were recorded for this clonotype. The chain carries TRBV7-9 and TRBJ2-7; 7 bases agree with TRBD1. The V segment lost 2 bases and the J segment 5 bases; nucleotides outside the gene matches: 9. Germline V gene data show CDR1 as SEHNR and CDR2 as FQNEAQ (reference sequence). The CDR3 totals 15 residues. This CDR3 is CASSLMYDRDDEQYF. DNA for the CDR3: TGTGCCAGCAGCTTAATGTACGACAGGGACGACGAGCAGTACTTC.

The genes are TRBV6-1 and TRBJ1-6, with TRBD1 identical over 7 bases. CDR1 MNHNS and CDR2 SASEGT come from the germline V gene. The CDR3 loop spans 18 amino acids. J was trimmed by 4 bases and V by 5 bases; bases with no gene match: 14. The CDR3 region has the DNA TGTGCCAGCAGTCCTCCTCCCGGGACAGAGCCTTATAATTCACCCCTCCACTTT. Its translation: CASSPPPGTEPYNSPLHF.

In its sample, this clonotype was seen a few times. V usage is TRBV6-1 and J usage is TRBJ2-7; the D gene could be TRBD1 or TRBD2 (6 bases each). Germline assignment: CDR1 MNHNS and CDR2 SASEGT. Trimming took off 10 bases at V and 0 bases at J, with 16 bases between the two ends. This CDR3 spans 14 amino acids. The CDR3 is CATHPGGSSYEQYF. CDR3 coding DNA: TGTGCCACACACCCCGGGGGCAGCTCCTACGAGCAGTACTTC.

This clonotype has only a few counts. The rearrangement links TRBV4-1 to TRBJ1-3; TRBD1 might be the D (5 bases). The germline V gene encodes CDR1 MGHRA and CDR2 YSYEKL. Trimming stripped 1 base from V and 4 bases from J, with 17 bases between. The CDR3 is 17 residues long. The CDR3 region has the DNA TGCGCCAGCAGCCAAGGCAGGGCCCGACGGGGAGGAAACACCATATATTTT. Protein: CASSQGRARRGGNTIYF.

This clonotype was detected a few times. This CDR3 is CASSQGFSGTGVSPLHF. CDR3 coding DNA: TGCGCCAGCAGCCAAGGATTCTCCGGGACAGGGGTCTCACCCCTCCACTTT. The rearrangement joins TRBV4-1 to TRBJ1-6; TRBD1 matches 10 bases. The germline V gene encodes CDR1 MGHRA and CDR2 YSYEKL. V shed 1 base, J shed 10 bases, and the junction held 10 bases outside the gene matches. The CDR3 runs to 17 residues.

This clonotype was observed a handful of times. V is TRBV20-1 and J is TRBJ2-3, with TRBD2 identical over 14 bases. The trim removed 0 bases at V and 1 base at J, leaving 12 bases unmatched. Looked up from germline, CDR1 is DFQATT and CDR2 is SNEGSKA (reference sequence). The CDR3 length is 20 residues. CDR3 bases: TGCAGTGCTAGAGACCCCGGACTAGCGGGGGGCCAACCCCGCACAGATACGCAGTATTTT. Translated, it gives CSARDPGLAGGQPRTDTQYF.

A word on this clonotype: Given the absence of the conserved phenylalanine or tryptophan at the CDR3 end, a read error is likely. The chain couples TRBV3-1 to TRBJ1-5; no clear D. Germline lookup yields CDR1 LGHDT and CDR2 YNNKEL (reference sequence). Between the trimmed V and J ends, which lost 4 bases and 6 bases, there was a span of 13 bases. This CDR3 region has 14 residues. CDR3 nucleotides: TGTGCCAGCAGCCGAACTCGAAGGTCTCAGCCCCAGCATTCT. It specifies CASSRTRRSQPQHS.

This clonotype was counted a few times. The rearrangement links TRBV27 to TRBJ2-7; no clear D. The germline gives CDR1 MNHEY, CDR2 SMNVEV (reference sequence). V was pared by 0 bases and J by 3 bases, with 15 bases between. The CDR3 length is 16 residues. The DNA for the CDR3 is TGTGCCAGCAGTTTATCCCCTTTCCGTGGGGTCTACGAGCAGTACTTC. Translated: CASSLSPFRGVYEQYF.

In its sample, this clonotype was seen many times. The chain joins TRBV29-1 to TRBJ2-4; 7 positions match TRBD2. Trimming at V came to 7 bases and at J to 6 bases, leaving 12 bases not matched to a gene. The CDR3 covers 14 residues. CDR1 is SQVTM, CDR2 ANQGSEA, per germline. The chain's CDR3 is CSGSPRGNINIQYF. The CDR3 DNA sequence: TGCAGCGGCTCCCCGCGGGGGAATATAAACATTCAGTACTTC.

V and J are TRBV7-9 and TRBJ2-1, with unresolved D. Trimming took 1 base from V and 1 from J, leaving 11 bases between them. Germline CDR1 is SEHNR and CDR2 is FQNEAQ (reference sequence). This CDR3 has 16 residues. The CDR3 DNA reads as TGTGCCAGCAGCTTAGAGCCCTCGGCTTCCTACAATGAGCAGTTCTTC. This encodes CASSLEPSASYNEQFF.

The sample holds a few counts of this clonotype. The chain employs TRBV5-1 and TRBJ2-5, with 8 bases identical to TRBD1. V lost 5 bases and J lost 3; bases outside the gene matches: 6. The CDR3 has 14 residues. Germline CDR1 SGHRS, CDR2 YFSETQ. CDR3 in DNA: TGCGCCAGCAGAAGTACAGGGGGTGAAGAGACCCAGTACTTC. Protein sequence: CASRSTGGEETQYF.

Only a few counts were recorded for this clonotype. In DNA form, the CDR3 reads TGTGCCACCAGTGATTACGGACAGCTCACAGATACGCAGTATTTT. It codes for CATSDYGQLTDTQYF. This chain joins TRBV24-1 and TRBJ2-3; D may be TRBD1 (6 bases). Germline-derived CDR1 and CDR2 are KGHDR and SFDVKD. The CDR3 covers 15 residues. V lost 2 bases and J 2 bases, leaving 10 bases between the germline ends.

This clonotype came up a few times. V and J are TRBV6-5 and TRBJ1-1; 12 bases map to TRBD1. J gave up 11 bases and V 0 bases, and 10 bases lay outside the gene matches. This CDR3 is built from 16 residues. The germline V gene has CDR1 MNHEY and CDR2 SVGAGI. The CDR3 nucleotides are TGTGCCAGCAGTTACTCCGGGACAGGGGGCCAGGAACGGGCTTTCTTT. Translated: CASSYSGTGGQERAFF.

This chain joins TRBV6-1 and TRBJ1-3; 8 nucleotides align to TRBD1. Trimming at V came to 7 bases and at J to 4 bases, leaving 9 bases not matched to a gene. The germline CDR1 and CDR2 sequences are MNHNS and SASEGT. This CDR3 comprises 15 residues. The CDR3 DNA sequence: TGTGCCAGCACCATAGGGCAGGGGGCCGGAAACACCATATATTTT. This sequence encodes CASTIGQGAGNTIYF.

This sequence joins TRBV11-1 and TRBJ2-2; TRBD1 aligns across 9 bases. Germline CDR1 and CDR2: SGHAT and FQDESV (reference sequence). This CDR3 is 18 amino acids long. The ends lost 3 bases at V and 3 bases at J; junction bases unmatched: 11. The CDR3 sequence is CASSFDQRTGVDTGELFF. The DNA of the CDR3 is TGTGCCAGCAGCTTCGACCAACGGACAGGGGTTGACACCGGGGAGCTGTTTTTT.

This clonotype was seen many times. The chain joins TRBV12-3 or TRBV12-4 to TRBJ2-2; D is unclear. V was cut by 6 bases and J by 3 bases, with 11 bases left in between. The CDR3 has 14 residues. The CDR3 coding sequence is TGTGCCAGCAGCCACAGAGGTGACACCGGGGAGCTGTTTTTT. Residues: CASSHRGDTGELFF.

Within the sample, this clonotype is large (0.1 to 1%). The chain combines TRBV11-3 with TRBJ2-1; D is undetermined. Germline lookup yields CDR1 SGHNT and CDR2 YENEEA. The V and J ends lost 6 bases and 5 bases respectively, with 11 bases between them. The CDR3 is 13 amino acids. Written as DNA, the CDR3 is TGTGCCAGCAGTAAGCCCCCGGACAATGAGCAGTTCTTC. Encoded protein: CASSKPPDNEQFF.